Following are 9 T cell receptor beta chains from one sample sequenced in a study of PD-1 blockade in classical Hodgkin lymphoma (TCRdb year 2020). The library was made by the immunoSEQ multiplex PCR assay. TCRdb's version of the immuneACCESS table is confined to in-frame rearrangements and falls short of the full clone set. An unresolved V gene accounts for under half of the shortfall where checked; the remainder is of unknown origin. The sample data list 90,000 to 130,000 clones, and about 88% of these were observed just once. The top ten clones comprise 20% of the sample. This specimen's time point label, interpreted: cycle 2 day 1 (C2D1) of nivolumab. Relapse after autologous stem cell transplantation had occurred in all trial patients, and cohorts A, B and C were distinguished by prior brentuximab vedotin exposure. The sample was peripheral blood mononuclear cells (PBMCs), taken before the second cycle of nivolumab. These receptors originate from a human donor with classical Hodgkin lymphoma.

The DNA for the CDR3 is TGCGCCAGCAGTGAGTCGAAGGGGAGATTCAGCGAGCAGTACTTC. Residues: CASSESKGRFSEQYF. The rearrangement links TRBV10-2 to TRBJ2-7; D tentatively fits TRBD1 or TRBD2 (5 bases each). The length of the CDR3 is 15 residues. Germline values: CDR1 WSHSY, CDR2 SAAADI. Trimming stripped 0 bases from V and 6 bases from J, with 15 bases between.

This CDR3 reads CAWNQLTSSTDTQYF. In nucleotides, the CDR3 is TGTGCCTGGAACCAGCTAACCTCTAGCACAGATACGCAGTATTTT. The chain has TRBV30 and TRBJ2-3, with no clear D. The CDR3 contains 15 residues. V gave up 4 bases and J gave up 0 bases, with 14 bases separating them. Germline V CDR1 and CDR2: GTSNPN, SVGIG (reference sequence).

This chain links TRBV19 with TRBJ2-2; TRBD1 aligns across 12 bases. CDR3 length: 15 amino acids. Losses at the gene ends were 9 bases for V and 7 bases for J; bases not matched to a gene: 9. Germline V gene data show CDR1 as LNHDA and CDR2 as SQIVND (reference sequence). Here the CDR3 DNA reads TGTGCCAGCTCAACCGGGACAGGGGGCATCGGGGAGCTGTTTTTT. It translates to CASSTGTGGIGELFF. Based on the CDR3 plus reference TRBV19 and TRBJ2-2, the full variable domain is DGGITQSPKYLFRKEGQNVTLSCEQNLNHDAMYWYRQDPGQGLRLIYYSQIVNDFQKGDIAEGYSVSREKKESFPLTVTSAQKNPTAFYLCASSTGTGGIGELFFGEGSRLTVL.

The genes are TRBV18 and TRBJ1-5; TRBD1 matches 8 bases. The CDR3 runs 15 residues. Germline V gene data show CDR1 as KGHSH and CDR2 as LQKENI. With V trimmed by 6 bases and J by 0 bases, 4 bases remained unmatched. CDR3 coding DNA: TGTGCCAGCTCGTCGGGACAGGTTAGCAATCAGCCCCAGCATTTT. Translated: CASSSGQVSNQPQHF. The full variable domain, completed using reference TRBV18 and TRBJ1-5, is NAGVMQNPRHLVRRRGQEARLRCSPMKGHSHVYWYRQLPEEGLKFMVYLQKENIIDESGMPKERFSAEFPKEGPSILRIQQVVRGDSAAYFCASSSGQVSNQPQHFGDGTRLSIL.

Note on this clone: This sample also contains other DNA sequences that code for the same CDR3. The rearrangement uses TRBV27 and TRBJ2-1; 11 positions match TRBD2. V dropped 3 bases and J dropped 4; count of bases not matched to a gene: 2. The V gene's germline CDR1 is MNHEY and CDR2 SMNVEV (reference sequence). This CDR3 region has 15 residues. CDR3 coding DNA: TGTGCCAGCAGTTTTTTAGCGGGAGGGTACAATGAGCAGTTCTTC. It translates to CASSFLAGGYNEQFF.

The V and J genes are TRBV6-6 and TRBJ1-1; D not resolved. The germline V gene has CDR1 MNHNY and CDR2 SVGAGI (reference sequence). The CDR3 has 11 residues. The V gene lost 6 bases and the J gene lost 10 bases, with 12 bases spanning the gap. CDR3 DNA sequence: TGTGCCAGCAGGTCCGGGCCCGGAGCTTTCTTT. It codes for CASRSGPGAFF.

CDR3 sequence: CASSPLAGGGNEQYF. CDR3 coding DNA: TGCGCCAGCAGCCCTCTAGCGGGAGGGGGGAACGAGCAGTACTTC. V gene TRBV4-1 combines with J gene TRBJ2-7, with 12 bases aligning to TRBD2. This CDR3 region has 15 residues. V dropped 4 bases and J dropped 5; count of bases not matched to a gene: 6. Germline V gives CDR1 MGHRA, CDR2 YSYEKL.

This sequence joins TRBV19 and TRBJ2-2; D is ambiguous. This CDR3 contains 15 residues. The germline CDR1 and CDR2 sequences are LNHDA and SQIVND (reference sequence). V dropped 1 base and J dropped 6 bases, with 12 bases sitting between them. The CDR3 protein is CASSIVPRSPGELFF. The CDR3 nucleotides are TGTGCCAGTAGTATAGTTCCTCGGTCCCCCGGGGAGCTGTTTTTT.

CDR3 amino acids: CASSLWGVERSYEQYF. CDR3 DNA sequence: TGCGCCAGCAGCTTGTGGGGGGTCGAGCGGTCCTACGAGCAGTACTTC. The chain links TRBV5-1 to TRBJ2-7; D perhaps matches TRBD2 (6 bases). This CDR3 contains 16 residues. V lost 1 base to trimming and J lost 1 base, with 15 bases between them. Germline V gene sequence: CDR1 SGHRS, CDR2 YFSETQ.